This T cell receptor beta chain was documented in a study of beta chain features in type 1 diabetes. Germline assignment: CDR1 MDHEN and CDR2 SYDVKM. V lost 10 bases to trimming and J lost 4 bases; unmatched junction nucleotides: 9. This CDR3 has 14 amino acids. This clone has a handful of counts. Every bit of the isolated RNA underwent reverse transcription, so sequencing read expressed TCRB transcripts. The repertoire was sequenced with immunoSEQ multiplex PCR; TCRdb's copy has only in-frame clones and lacks some. This sample has 970,000 or so clones, with 15% to 20% found just once. The rearrangement joins TRBV28 to TRBJ1-4; 7 nucleotides agree with TRBD1. This sequence was found in a woman under 30 in good health. Sequenced input: naive CD4+ T cells from blood. The CDR3 here is CATDSGGVNEKLFF. The CDR3 DNA reads as TGTGCCACAGATTCAGGGGGGGTTAATGAAAAACTGTTTTTT. The whole variable domain, filled in from reference TRBV28 and TRBJ1-4, reads DVKVTQSSRYLVKRTGEKVFLECVQDMDHENMFWYRQDPGLGLRLIYFSYDVKMKEKGDIPEGYSVSREKKERFSLILESASTNQTSMYLCATDSGGVNEKLFFGSGTQLSVL.